This is a list of T cell receptor beta chains from one sample in a study of control samples from healthy donors and cancer patients. Sequenced by immunoSEQ multiplex PCR; TCRdb stores in-frame clones only, minus some. Among 200,000 or so clones, over 90% were seen once, and the ten largest hold 1.5%. The specimen sequenced was blood. The receptor source for this set is a man in his fifties or sixties in good health. Both conserved end residues are part of each CDR3. D genes are given only for firm matches. Some rows have no size entry. The others give once, few or many, or a class for an expanded clone.

V	size	J	D	CDR3	DNA
TRBV18	NA	TRBJ2-3	TRBD2	CASSPSHVAGTTDTQYF	TGTGCCAGCTCACCATCGCACGTAGCGGGGACCACAGATACGCAGTATTTT
TRBV5-1	NA	TRBJ2-1	NA	CASSPDRVTSYNEQFF	TGCGCCAGCAGCCCTGACAGAGTAACCTCCTACAATGAGCAGTTCTTC
TRBV10-1	NA	TRBJ2-1	NA	CASSESPGSHEQFF	TGCGCCAGCAGTGAGTCCCCAGGGAGCCATGAGCAGTTCTTC
TRBV6-1	NA	TRBJ2-3	NA	CASSVYGGGSSTDTQYF	TGTGCCAGCAGTGTCTACGGAGGGGGTTCTAGCACAGATACGCAGTATTTT
TRBV5-4	NA	TRBJ2-3	TRBD1	CASSKTGTSTDTQYF	TGTGCCAGCAGCAAGACAGGGACGAGCACAGATACGCAGTATTTT
TRBV28	NA	TRBJ1-4	NA	CASSLLGEKLFF	TGTGCCAGCAGTTTACTTGGTGAAAAACTGTTTTTT
TRBV2	NA	TRBJ2-7	TRBD2	CASSWDGGYEQYF	TGTGCCAGCAGCTGGGACGGGGGGTACGAGCAGTACTTC
TRBV18	NA	TRBJ1-1	TRBD1	CASSLEQGFDTEAFF	TGTGCCAGCTCACTCGAACAGGGGTTTGACACTGAAGCTTTCTTT
TRBV7-2	NA	TRBJ1-3	NA	CASSPGLFSGNTIYF	TGTGCCAGCAGCCCTGGACTCTTCTCTGGAAACACCATATATTTT
TRBV6-5	once	TRBJ2-2	TRBD2	CASLPSGGNTGELFF	TGTGCCTCCCTCCCTAGCGGGGGGAACACCGGGGAGCTGTTTTTT
TRBV18	NA	TRBJ1-5	NA	CASSSGAINSNQPQHF	TGTGCCAGCTCATCGGGAGCAATAAATAGCAATCAGCCCCAGCATTTT
TRBV3-1/TRBV3-2	NA	TRBJ1-2	NA	CASSQDGSFQAGGYTF	TGTGCCAGCAGCCAAGATGGCTCATTCCAGGCAGGTGGCTACACCTTC
TRBV29-1	NA	TRBJ2-3	NA	CSASRGPGAGGADTQYF	TGCAGCGCCTCGAGAGGACCAGGGGCAGGGGGGGCAGATACGCAGTATTTT
TRBV19	NA	TRBJ2-7	TRBD2	CASSIGGGEQYF	TGTGCCAGTAGTATAGGCGGGGGCGAGCAGTACTTC
TRBV7-6	NA	TRBJ2-5	NA	CASSKGGRGMYQETQYF	TGTGCCAGCAGCAAGGGGGGGCGGGGAATGTACCAAGAGACCCAGTACTTC
TRBV4-3	NA	TRBJ1-4	NA	CASSLMGASNEKLFF	TGCGCCAGCAGCCTTATGGGGGCATCTAATGAAAAACTGTTTTTT